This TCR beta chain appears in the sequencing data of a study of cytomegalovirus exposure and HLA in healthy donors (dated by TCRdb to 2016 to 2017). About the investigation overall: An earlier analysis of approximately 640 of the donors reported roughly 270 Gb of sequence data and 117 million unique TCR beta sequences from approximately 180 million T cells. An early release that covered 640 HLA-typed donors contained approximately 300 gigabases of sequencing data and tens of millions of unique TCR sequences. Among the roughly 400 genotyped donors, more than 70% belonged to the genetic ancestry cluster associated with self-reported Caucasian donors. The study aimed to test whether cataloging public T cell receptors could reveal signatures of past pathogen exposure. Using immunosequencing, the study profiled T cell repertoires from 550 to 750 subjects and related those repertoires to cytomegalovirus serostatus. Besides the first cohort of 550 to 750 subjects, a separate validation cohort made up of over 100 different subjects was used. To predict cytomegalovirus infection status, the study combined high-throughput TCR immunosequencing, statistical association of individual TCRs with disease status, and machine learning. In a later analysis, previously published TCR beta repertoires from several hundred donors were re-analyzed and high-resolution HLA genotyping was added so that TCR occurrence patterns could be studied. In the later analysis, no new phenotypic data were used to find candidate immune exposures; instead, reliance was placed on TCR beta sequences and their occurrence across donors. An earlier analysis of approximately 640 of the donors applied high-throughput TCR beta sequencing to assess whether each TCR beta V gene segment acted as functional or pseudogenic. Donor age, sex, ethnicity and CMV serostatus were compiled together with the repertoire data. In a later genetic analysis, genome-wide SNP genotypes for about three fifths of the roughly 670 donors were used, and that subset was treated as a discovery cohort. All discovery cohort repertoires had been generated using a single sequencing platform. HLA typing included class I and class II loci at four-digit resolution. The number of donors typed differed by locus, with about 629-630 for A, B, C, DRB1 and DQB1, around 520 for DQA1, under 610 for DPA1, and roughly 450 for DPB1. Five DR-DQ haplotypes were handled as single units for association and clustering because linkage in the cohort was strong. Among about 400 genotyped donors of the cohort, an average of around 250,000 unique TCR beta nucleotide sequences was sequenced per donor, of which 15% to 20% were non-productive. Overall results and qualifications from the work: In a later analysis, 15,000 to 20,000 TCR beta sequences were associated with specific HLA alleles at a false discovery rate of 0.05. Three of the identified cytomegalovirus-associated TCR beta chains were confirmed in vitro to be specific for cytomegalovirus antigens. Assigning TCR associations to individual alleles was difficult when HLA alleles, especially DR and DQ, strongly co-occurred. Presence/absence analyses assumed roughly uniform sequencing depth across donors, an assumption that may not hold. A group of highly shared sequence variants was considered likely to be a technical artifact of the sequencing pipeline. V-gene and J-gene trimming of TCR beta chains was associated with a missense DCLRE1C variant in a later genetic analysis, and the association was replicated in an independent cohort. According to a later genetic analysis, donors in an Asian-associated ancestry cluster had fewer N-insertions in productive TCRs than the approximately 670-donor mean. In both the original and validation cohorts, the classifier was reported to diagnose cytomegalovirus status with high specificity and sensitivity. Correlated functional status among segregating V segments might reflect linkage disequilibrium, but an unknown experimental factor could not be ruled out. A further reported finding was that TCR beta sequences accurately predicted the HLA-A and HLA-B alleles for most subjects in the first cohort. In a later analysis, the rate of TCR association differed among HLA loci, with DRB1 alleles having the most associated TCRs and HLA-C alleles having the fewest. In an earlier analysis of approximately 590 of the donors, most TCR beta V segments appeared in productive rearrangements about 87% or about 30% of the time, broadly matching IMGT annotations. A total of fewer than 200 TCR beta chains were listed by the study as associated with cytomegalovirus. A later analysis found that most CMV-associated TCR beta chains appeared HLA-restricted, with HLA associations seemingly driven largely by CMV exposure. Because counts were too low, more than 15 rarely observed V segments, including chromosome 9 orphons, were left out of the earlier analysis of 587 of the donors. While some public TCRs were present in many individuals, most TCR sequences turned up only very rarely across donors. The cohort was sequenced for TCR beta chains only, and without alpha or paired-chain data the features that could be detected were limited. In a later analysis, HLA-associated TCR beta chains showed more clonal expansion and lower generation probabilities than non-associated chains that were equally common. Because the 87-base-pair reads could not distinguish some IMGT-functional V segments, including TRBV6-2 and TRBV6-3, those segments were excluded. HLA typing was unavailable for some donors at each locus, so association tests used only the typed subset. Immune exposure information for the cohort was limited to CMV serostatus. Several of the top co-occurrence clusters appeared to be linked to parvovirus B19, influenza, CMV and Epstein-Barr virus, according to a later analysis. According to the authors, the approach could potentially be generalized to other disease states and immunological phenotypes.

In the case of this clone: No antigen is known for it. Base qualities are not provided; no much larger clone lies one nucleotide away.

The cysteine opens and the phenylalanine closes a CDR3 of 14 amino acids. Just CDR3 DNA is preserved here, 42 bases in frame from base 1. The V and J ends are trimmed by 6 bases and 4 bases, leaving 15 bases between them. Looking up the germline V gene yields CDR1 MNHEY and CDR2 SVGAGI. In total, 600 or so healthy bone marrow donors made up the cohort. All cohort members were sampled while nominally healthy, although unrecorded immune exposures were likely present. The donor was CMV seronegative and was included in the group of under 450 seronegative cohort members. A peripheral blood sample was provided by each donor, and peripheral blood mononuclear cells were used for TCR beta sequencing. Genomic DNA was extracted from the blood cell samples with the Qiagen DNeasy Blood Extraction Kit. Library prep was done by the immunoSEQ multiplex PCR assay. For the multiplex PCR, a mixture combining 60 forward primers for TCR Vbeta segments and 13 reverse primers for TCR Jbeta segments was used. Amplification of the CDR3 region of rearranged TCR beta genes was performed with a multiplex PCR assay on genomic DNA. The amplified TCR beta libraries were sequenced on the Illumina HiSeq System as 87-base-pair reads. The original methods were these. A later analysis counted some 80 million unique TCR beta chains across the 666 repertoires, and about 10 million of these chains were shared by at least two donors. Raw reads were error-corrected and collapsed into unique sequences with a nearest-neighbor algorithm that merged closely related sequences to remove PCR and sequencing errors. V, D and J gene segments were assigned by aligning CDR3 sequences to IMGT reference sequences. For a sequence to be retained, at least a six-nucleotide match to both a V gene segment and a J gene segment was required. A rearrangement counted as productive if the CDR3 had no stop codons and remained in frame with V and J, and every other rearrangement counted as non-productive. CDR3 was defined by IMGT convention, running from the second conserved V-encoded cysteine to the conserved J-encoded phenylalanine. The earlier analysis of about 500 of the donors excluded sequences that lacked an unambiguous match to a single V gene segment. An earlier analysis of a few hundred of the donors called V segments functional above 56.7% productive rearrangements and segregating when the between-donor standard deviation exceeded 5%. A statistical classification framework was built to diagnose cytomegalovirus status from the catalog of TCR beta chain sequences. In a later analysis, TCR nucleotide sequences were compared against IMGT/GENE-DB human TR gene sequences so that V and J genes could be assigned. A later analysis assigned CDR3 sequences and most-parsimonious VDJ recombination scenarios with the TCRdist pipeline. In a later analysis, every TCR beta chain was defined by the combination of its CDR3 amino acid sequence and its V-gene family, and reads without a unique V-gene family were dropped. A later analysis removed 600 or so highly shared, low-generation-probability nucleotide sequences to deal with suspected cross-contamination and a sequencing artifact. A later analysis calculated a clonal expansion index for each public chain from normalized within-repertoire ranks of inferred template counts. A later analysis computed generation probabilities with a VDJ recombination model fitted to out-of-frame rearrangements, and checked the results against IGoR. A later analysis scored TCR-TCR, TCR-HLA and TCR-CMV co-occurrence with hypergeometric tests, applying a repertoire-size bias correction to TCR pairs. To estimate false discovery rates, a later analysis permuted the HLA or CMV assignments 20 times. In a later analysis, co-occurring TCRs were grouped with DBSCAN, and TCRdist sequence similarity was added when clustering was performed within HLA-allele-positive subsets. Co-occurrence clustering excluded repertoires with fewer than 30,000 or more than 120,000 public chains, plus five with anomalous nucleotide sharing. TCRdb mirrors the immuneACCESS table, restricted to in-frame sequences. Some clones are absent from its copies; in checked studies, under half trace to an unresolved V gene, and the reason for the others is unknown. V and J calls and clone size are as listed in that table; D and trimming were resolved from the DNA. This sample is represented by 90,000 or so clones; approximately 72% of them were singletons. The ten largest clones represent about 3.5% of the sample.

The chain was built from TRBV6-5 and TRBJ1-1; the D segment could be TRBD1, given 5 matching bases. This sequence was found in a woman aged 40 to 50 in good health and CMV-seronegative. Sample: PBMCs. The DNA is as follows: TGTGCCAGCAGGGGGGGAGTGGCAACCACTGAAGCTTTCTTT. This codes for CASRGGVATTEAFF.